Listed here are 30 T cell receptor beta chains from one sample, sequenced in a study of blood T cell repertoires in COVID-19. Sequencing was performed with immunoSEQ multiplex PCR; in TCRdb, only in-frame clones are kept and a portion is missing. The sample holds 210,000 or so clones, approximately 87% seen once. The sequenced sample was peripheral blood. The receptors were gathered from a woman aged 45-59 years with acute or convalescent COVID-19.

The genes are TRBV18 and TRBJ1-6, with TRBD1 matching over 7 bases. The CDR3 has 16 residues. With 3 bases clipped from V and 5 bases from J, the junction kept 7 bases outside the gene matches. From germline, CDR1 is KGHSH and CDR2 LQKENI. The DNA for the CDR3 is TGTGCCAGCTCACCGCGACAGGGTCCAGATAATTCACCCCTCCACTTT. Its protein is CASSPRQGPDNSPLHF.

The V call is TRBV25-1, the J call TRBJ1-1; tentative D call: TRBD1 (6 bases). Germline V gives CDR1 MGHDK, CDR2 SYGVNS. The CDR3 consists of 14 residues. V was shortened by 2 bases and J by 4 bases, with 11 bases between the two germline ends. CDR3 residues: CASSEAGTTTEAFF. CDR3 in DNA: TGTGCCAGCAGTGAAGCCGGGACAACCACTGAAGCTTTCTTT.

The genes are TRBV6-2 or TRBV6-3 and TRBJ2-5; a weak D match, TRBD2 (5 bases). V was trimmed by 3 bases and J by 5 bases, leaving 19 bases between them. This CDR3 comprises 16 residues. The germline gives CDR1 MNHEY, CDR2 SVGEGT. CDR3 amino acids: CASSYNAQRDWETQYF. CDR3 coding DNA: TGTGCCAGCAGTTATAATGCTCAGAGGGATTGGGAGACCCAGTACTTC.

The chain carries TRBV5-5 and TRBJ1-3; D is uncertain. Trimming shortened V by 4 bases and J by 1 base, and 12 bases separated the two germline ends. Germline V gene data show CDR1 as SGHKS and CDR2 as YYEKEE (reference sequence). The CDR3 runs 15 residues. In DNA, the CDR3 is TGTGCCAGCAGCATGGACGGTTTTTCTGGAAACACCATATATTTT. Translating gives CASSMDGFSGNTIYF.

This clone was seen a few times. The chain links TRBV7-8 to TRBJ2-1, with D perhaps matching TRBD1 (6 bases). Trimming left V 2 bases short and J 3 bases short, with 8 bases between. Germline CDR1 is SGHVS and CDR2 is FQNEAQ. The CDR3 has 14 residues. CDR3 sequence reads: CASSLRGFYNEQFF. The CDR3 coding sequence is TGTGCCAGCAGCTTAAGGGGGTTCTACAATGAGCAGTTCTTC.

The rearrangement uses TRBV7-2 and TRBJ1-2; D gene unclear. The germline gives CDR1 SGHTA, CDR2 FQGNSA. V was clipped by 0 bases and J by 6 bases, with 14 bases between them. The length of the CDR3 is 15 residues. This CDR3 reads CASSLALLGVDGYTF. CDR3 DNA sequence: TGTGCCAGCAGCTTAGCGCTGTTGGGAGTCGATGGCTACACCTTC.

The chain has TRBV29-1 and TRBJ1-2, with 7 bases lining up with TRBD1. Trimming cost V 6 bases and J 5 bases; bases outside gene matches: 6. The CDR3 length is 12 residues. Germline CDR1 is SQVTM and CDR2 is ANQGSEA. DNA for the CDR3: TGCAGCGTAGACAGGGCCACATATGGCTACACCTTC. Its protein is CSVDRATYGYTF.

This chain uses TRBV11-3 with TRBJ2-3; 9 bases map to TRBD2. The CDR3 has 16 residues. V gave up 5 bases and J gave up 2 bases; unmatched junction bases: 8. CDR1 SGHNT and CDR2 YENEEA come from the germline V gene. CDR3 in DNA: TGTGCCAGCAGCCCGGGACTAGCCCCGGCCACAGATACGCAGTATTTT. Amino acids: CASSPGLAPATDTQYF.

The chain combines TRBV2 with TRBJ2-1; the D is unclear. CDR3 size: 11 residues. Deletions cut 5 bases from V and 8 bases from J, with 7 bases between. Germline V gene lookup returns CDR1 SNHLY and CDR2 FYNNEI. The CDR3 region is CASSLLYEQFF. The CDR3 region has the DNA TGTGCCAGCAGTCTTCTCTATGAGCAGTTCTTC.

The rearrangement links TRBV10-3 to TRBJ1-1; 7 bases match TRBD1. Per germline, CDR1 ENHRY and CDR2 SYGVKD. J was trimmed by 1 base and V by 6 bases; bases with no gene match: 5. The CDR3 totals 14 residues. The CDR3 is CAIRRTGENTEAFF. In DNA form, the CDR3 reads TGTGCCATCAGACGGACAGGTGAGAACACTGAAGCTTTCTTT.

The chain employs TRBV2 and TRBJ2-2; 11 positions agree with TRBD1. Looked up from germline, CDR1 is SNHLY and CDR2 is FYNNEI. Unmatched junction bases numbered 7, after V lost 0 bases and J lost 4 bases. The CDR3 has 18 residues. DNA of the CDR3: TGTGCCAGCAGTGAAGCGTTCCTTGGACAGGGGGCCACCGGGGAGCTGTTTTTT. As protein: CASSEAFLGQGATGELFF. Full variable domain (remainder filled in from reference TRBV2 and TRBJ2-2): EPEVTQTPSHQVTQMGQEVILRCVPISNHLYFYWYRQILGQKVEFLVSFYNNEISEKSEIFDDQFSVERPDGSNFTLKIRSTKLEDSAMYFCASSEAFLGQGATGELFFGEGSRLTVL.

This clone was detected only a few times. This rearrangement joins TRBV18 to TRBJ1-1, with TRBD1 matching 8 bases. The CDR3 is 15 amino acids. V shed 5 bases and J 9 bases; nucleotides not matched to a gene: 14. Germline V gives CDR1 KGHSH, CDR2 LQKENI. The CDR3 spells CASSGKTGDYFQAFF. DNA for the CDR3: TGTGCCAGCTCAGGAAAGACAGGGGACTACTTTCAAGCTTTCTTT.

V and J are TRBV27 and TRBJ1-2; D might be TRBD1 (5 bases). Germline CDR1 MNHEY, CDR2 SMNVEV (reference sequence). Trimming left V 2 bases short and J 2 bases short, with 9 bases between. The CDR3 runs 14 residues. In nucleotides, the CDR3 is TGTGCCAGCAGTTTAGCCCAGGGCAACTATGGCTACACCTTC. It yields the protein CASSLAQGNYGYTF.

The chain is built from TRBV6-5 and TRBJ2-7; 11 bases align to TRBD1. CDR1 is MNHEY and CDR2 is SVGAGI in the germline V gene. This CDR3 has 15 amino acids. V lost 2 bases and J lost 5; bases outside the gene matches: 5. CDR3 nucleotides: TGTGCCAGCAGTTACCCGGGACAGGGGGTCGACGAGCAGTACTTC. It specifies CASSYPGQGVDEQYF.

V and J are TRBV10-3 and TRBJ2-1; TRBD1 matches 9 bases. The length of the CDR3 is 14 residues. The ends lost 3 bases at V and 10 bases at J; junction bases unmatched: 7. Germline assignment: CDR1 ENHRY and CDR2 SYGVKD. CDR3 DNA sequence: TGTGCCATCAGTGAACAGGGGGCGTACAGCGAGCAGTTCTTC. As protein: CAISEQGAYSEQFF.

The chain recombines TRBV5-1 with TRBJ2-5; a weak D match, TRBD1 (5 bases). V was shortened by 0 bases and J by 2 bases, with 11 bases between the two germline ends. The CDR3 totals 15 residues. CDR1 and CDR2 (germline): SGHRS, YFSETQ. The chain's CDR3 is CASSLEGKGQETQYF. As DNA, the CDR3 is TGCGCCAGCAGCTTGGAAGGGAAGGGGCAAGAGACCCAGTACTTC.

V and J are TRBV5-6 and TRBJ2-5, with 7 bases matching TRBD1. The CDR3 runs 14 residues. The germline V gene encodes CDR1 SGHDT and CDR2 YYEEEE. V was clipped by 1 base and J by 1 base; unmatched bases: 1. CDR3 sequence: CASSLSGGQETQYF. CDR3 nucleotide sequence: TGTGCCAGCAGCTTGTCAGGGGGCCAAGAGACCCAGTACTTC. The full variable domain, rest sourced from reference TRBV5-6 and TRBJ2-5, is DAGVTQSPTHLIKTRGQQVTLRCSPKSGHDTVSWYQQALGQGPQFIFQYYEEEERQRGNFPDRFSGHQFPNYSSELNVNALLLGDSALYLCASSLSGGQETQYFGPGTRLLVL.

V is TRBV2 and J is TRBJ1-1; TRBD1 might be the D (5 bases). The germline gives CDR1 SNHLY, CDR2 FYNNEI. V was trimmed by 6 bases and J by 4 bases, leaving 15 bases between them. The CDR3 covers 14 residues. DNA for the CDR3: TGTGCCAGCAGCCCCACCGGGGGTTCCACTGAAGCTTTCTTT. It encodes CASSPTGGSTEAFF.

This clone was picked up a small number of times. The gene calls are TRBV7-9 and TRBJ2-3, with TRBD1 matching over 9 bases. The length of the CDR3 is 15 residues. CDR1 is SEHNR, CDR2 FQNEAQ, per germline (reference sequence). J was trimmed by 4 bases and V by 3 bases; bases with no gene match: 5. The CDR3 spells CASSFRTGGADTQYF. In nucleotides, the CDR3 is TGTGCCAGCAGCTTTCGAACAGGGGGCGCAGATACGCAGTATTTT.

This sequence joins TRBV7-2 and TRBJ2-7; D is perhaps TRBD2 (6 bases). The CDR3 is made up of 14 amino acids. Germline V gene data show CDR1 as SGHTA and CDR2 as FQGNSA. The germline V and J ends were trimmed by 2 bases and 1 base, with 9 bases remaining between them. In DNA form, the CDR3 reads TGTGCCAGCAGCTTAACGGGAGCTTCCTACGAGCAGTACTTC. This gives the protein CASSLTGASYEQYF. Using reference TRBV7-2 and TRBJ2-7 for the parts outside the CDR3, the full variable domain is GAGVSQSPSNKVTEKGKDVELRCDPISGHTALYWYRQSLGQGLEFLIYFQGNSAPDKSGLPSDRFSAERTGGSVSTLTIQRTQQEDSAVYLCASSLTGASYEQYFGPGTRLTVT.

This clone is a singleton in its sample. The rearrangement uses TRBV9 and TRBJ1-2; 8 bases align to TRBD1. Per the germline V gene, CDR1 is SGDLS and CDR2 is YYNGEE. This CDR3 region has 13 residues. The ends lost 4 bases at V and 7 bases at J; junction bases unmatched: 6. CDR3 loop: CASSPGGSGGYTF. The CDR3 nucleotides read TGTGCCAGCAGCCCAGGGGGCTCGGGTGGCTACACCTTC.

CDR3 in DNA: TGTGCCAGTAGAAGGGGACAGGGGGACGAGCAGTACTTC. Its protein is CASRRGQGDEQYF. This chain uses TRBV19 with TRBJ2-7; 11 bases are a match to TRBD1. The CDR3 runs 13 residues. With V trimmed by 6 bases and J by 5 bases, 3 bases remained unmatched. Germline CDR1 LNHDA, CDR2 SQIVND (reference sequence). Based on the CDR3 plus reference TRBV19 and TRBJ2-7, the full variable domain is DGGITQSPKYLFRKEGQNVTLSCEQNLNHDAMYWYRQDPGQGLRLIYYSQIVNDFQKGDIAEGYSVSREKKESFPLTVTSAQKNPTAFYLCASRRGQGDEQYFGPGTRLTVT.

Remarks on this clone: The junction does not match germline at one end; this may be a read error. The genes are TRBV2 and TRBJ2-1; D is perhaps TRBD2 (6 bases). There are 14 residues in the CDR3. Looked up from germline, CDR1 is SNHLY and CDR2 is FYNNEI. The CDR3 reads CASSVAGTSSAAIF. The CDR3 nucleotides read TGTGCCAGCAGCGTCGCCGGGACTTCTAGTGCCGCGATCTTC.

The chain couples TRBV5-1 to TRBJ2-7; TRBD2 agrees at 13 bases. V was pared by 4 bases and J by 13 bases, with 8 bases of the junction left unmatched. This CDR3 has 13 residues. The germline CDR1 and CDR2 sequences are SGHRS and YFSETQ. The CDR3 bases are TGCGCCAGCAGCCTAGGACTAGCGGGAGCGGTATACTTC. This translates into CASSLGLAGAVYF.

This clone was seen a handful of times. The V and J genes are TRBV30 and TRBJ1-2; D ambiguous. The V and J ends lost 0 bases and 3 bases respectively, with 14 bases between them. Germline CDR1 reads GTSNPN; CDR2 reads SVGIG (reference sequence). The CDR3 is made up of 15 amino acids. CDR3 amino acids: CAWSVRAGIDYGYTF. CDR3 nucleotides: TGTGCCTGGAGTGTACGAGCAGGAATTGACTATGGCTACACCTTC. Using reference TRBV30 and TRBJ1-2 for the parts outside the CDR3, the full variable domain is SQTIHQWPATLVQPVGSPLSLECTVEGTSNPNLYWYRQAAGRGLQLLFYSVGIGQISSEVPQNLSASRPQDRQFILSSKKLLLSDSGFYLCAWSVRAGIDYGYTFGSGTRLTVV.

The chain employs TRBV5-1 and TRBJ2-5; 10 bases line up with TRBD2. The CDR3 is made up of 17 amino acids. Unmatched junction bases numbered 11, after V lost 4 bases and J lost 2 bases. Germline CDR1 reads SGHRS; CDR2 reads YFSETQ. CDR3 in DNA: TGCGCCAGCAGCCCCGGGGAACTAGCGGGGCATCAAGAGACCCAGTACTTC. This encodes CASSPGELAGHQETQYF.

CDR3 nucleotides: TGTGCCAGCAGCCCGCAGGGGTTTAACTATGGCTACACCTTC. It is translated as CASSPQGFNYGYTF. This chain links TRBV5-8 with TRBJ1-2; tentative D call: TRBD1 (6 bases). The CDR3 sequence is 14 residues long. With 4 bases removed from V and 1 base from J, the gap between germline ends came to 11 bases. Germline V gives CDR1 SGHTS, CDR2 YDEGEE.

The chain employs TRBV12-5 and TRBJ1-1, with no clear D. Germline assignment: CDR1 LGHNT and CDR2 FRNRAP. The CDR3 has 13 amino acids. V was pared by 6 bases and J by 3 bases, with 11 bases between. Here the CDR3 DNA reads TGTGCTAGTGGCCCTTTTTCCGACACTGAAGCTTTCTTT. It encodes CASGPFSDTEAFF.

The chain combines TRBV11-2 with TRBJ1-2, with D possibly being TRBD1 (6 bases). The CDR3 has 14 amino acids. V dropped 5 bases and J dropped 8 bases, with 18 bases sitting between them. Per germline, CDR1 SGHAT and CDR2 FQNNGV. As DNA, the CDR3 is TGTGCCAGCAGCGCCGACGGGACACCAGGCGGCTACACCTTC. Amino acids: CASSADGTPGGYTF.

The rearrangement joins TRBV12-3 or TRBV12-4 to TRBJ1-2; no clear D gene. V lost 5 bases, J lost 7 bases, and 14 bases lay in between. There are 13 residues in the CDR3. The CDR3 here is CASSPEPRGGYTF. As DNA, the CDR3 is TGTGCCAGCAGTCCCGAGCCACGCGGTGGCTACACCTTC.